Listed here are 32 T cell receptor beta chains from one sample, sequenced in a study of T cells in Graves' hyperthyroidism and ophthalmopathy. RNA transcripts were the template for amplifying TCR beta CDR3 regions. With the HTBI primer set, the TCR CDR3 went through a first round of RT-PCR. Each CDR3 protein is one row after TCRdb ran MiXCR on the multiplex PCR reads. The table includes hundreds of thousands of distinct CDR3 sequences, about 14% detected once. Source material: blood. These receptors came from a man between 45 and 60 years old with Graves' ophthalmopathy.

The rearrangement uses TRBV5-1 and TRBJ2-3; 10 bases agree with TRBD2. Germline lookup yields CDR1 SGHRS and CDR2 YFSETQ. The CDR3 sequence is 15 residues long. V dropped 4 bases and J dropped 4; count of bases not matched to a gene: 6. CDR3 residues: CASSQREGGADTQYF. CDR3 DNA: TGCGCCAGCAGCCAGCGGGAGGGAGGGGCAGATACGCAGTATTTT.

This clonotype was seen a handful of times. J is TRBJ2-3 and V is TRBV29-1, with 7 bases aligning to TRBD2. Germline V gives CDR1 SQVTM, CDR2 ANQGSEA. Germline trimming cut 7 bases from V and 0 bases from J; bases unmatched to any gene: 7. This CDR3 is 14 amino acids long. The CDR3 DNA reads TGCAGCGCCGCGCGGCGGGGGAGCACAGATACGCAGTATTTT. Amino acid sequence: CSAARRGSTDTQYF.

In its sample, this clonotype was seen many times. The chain recombines TRBV2 with TRBJ2-3; TRBD1 matches at 9 bases. The CDR3 has 16 amino acids. Germline V lookup: CDR1 SNHLY, CDR2 FYNNEI. Germline trimming cut 6 bases from V and 2 bases from J; bases unmatched to any gene: 9. The DNA for the CDR3 is TGTGCCAGCAGACGTGGACAGGGGCTTTTCACAGATACGCAGTATTTT. It encodes CASRRGQGLFTDTQYF.

This clonotype was seen ten or more times. V usage is TRBV11-2 and J usage is TRBJ2-7; D is undetermined. The V end was cut by 3 bases, the J end by 1 base, with 7 bases between. Germline V CDR1 and CDR2: SGHAT, FQNNGV. The length of the CDR3 is 13 residues. As DNA, the CDR3 is TGTGCCAGCAGCTTTGCGTCGTCCTACGAGCAGTACTTC. Amino acids: CASSFASSYEQYF.

The rearrangement joins TRBV6-1 to TRBJ2-5; perhaps TRBD1 as D (6 bases). The V end lost 7 bases, the J end lost 5 bases, and 20 bases lay between the germline ends. This CDR3 region has 15 residues. The germline gives CDR1 MNHNS, CDR2 SASEGT. Here the CDR3 reads CASIRLEGGWETQYF. CDR3 sequence (DNA): TGTGCCAGCATCCGACTGGAAGGGGGATGGGAGACCCAGTACTTC.

This chain links TRBV4-1 with TRBJ2-1, with 10 bases matching TRBD2. The length of the CDR3 is 15 residues. The germline V gene has CDR1 MGHRA and CDR2 YSYEKL. V lost 0 bases, J lost 9 bases, and 5 bases stayed unmatched. CDR3 coding DNA: TGCGCCAGCAGCCAAGAGATAGCGGGAGGAATTGAGCAGTTCTTC. Translating gives CASSQEIAGGIEQFF.

The sample holds one count of this clonotype. This may stem from a read error, because a much larger clone lies one nucleotide away. The chain links TRBV7-8 to TRBJ2-1, with D hard to call. Germline-derived CDR1 and CDR2 are SGHVS and FQNEAQ. The length of the CDR3 is 13 residues. CDR3 sequence: CARSFSTYNEQFF. The CDR3 DNA follows: TGTGCCCGCAGCTTTTCCACCTACAATGAGCAGTTCTTC.

Many counts were recorded for this clonotype. The gene calls are TRBV29-1 and TRBJ2-7; D is uncertain. The CDR3 contains 15 residues. The germline CDR1 and CDR2 sequences are SQVTM and ANQGSEA. Trimming removed 0 bases from V and 0 bases from J, with 12 bases in between. CDR3 loop: CSVEDRRGISYEQYF. In DNA, the CDR3 is TGCAGCGTTGAAGATCGGAGAGGTATCTCCTACGAGCAGTACTTC.

This clonotype was observed at least ten times. V and J are TRBV9 and TRBJ1-2, with D possibly matching TRBD1 (5 bases). V was cut by 0 bases and J by 7 bases, with 16 bases left in between. This CDR3 has 15 residues. Germline V CDR1 and CDR2: SGDLS, YYNGEE. The CDR3 sequence: CASSVEGVGGSGYTF. In DNA, the CDR3 is TGTGCCAGCAGCGTAGAGGGAGTCGGGGGATCTGGCTACACCTTC.

This clonotype was observed at least ten times. This chain joins TRBV7-9 and TRBJ2-1; 10 bases are a match to TRBD2. The CDR3 extends over 16 amino acids. Germline trimming cut 5 bases from V and 7 bases from J; bases unmatched to any gene: 11. Germline loops: CDR1 SEHNR, CDR2 FQNEAQ (reference sequence). The CDR3 DNA sequence: TGTGCCAGCAGCCCAAGAGCGGGAGGGCCCGGAAATGAGCAGTTCTTC. Translated: CASSPRAGGPGNEQFF. The variable domain in full, with the rest retrieved from reference TRBV7-9 and TRBJ2-1, is DTGVSQNPRHKITKRGQNVTFRCDPISEHNRLYWYRQTLGQGPEFLTYFQNEAQLEKSRLLSDRFSAERPKGSFSTLEIQRTEQGDSAMYLCASSPRAGGPGNEQFFGPGTRLTVL.

This clonotype was seen ten or more times. The chain is built from TRBV20-1 and TRBJ1-5; D might be TRBD1 (5 bases). CDR1 and CDR2 (germline): DFQATT, SNEGSKA (reference sequence). The CDR3 totals 12 residues. Trimming stripped 3 bases from V and 7 bases from J, with 10 bases between. The chain's CDR3 is CSASGGEQPQHF. The CDR3, as DNA: TGCAGTGCTAGTGGGGGGGAACAGCCCCAGCATTTT.

In this sample, this clonotype turned up many times. The V and J genes are TRBV7-3 and TRBJ1-1, with TRBD1 matching over 12 bases. The CDR3 extends over 17 amino acids. V gave up 7 bases and J gave up 5 bases; unmatched junction bases: 14. The germline gives CDR1 SGHTA, CDR2 FQGTGA. The CDR3 DNA follows: TGTGCCAGCACCCCACTGGGACAGGGGGCCGGGTGGACTGAAGCTTTCTTT. Encoded protein: CASTPLGQGAGWTEAFF.

Comment on this clonotype: The final CDR3 position lacks the conserved phenylalanine or tryptophan, pointing to a likely read error. This chain uses TRBV30 with TRBJ2-5; D call uncertain. With 5 bases removed from V and 5 bases from J, the gap between germline ends came to 9 bases. The CDR3 runs 11 residues. The V gene's germline CDR1 is GTSNPN and CDR2 SVGIG (reference sequence). Here the CDR3 reads CAWALMETQYL. DNA for the CDR3: TGTGCCTGGGCCCTTATGGAGACCCAGTACCTC.

The chain carries TRBV5-1 and TRBJ2-2; 7 bases are a match to TRBD1. This CDR3 is 16 amino acids long. The ends lost 2 bases at V and 6 bases at J; junction bases unmatched: 10. Per germline, CDR1 SGHRS and CDR2 YFSETQ. CDR3 sequence: CASSLPNKGGAGELFF. The CDR3 DNA is TGCGCCAGCAGCTTACCCAATAAAGGGGGCGCCGGGGAGCTGTTTTTT.

This rearrangement joins TRBV4-1 to TRBJ1-5, with D tentatively TRBD1 (5 bases). Germline CDR1 MGHRA, CDR2 YSYEKL. The CDR3 covers 15 residues. V was clipped by 4 bases and J by 4 bases, with 14 bases between them. CDR3 nucleotide sequence: TGCGCCAGCAGCCCCTTGGGACTCCGAAATCAGCCCCAGCATTTT. As protein: CASSPLGLRNQPQHF.

This clonotype was counted at least ten times. J is TRBJ2-7 and V is TRBV19; a possible D gene is TRBD1 (6 bases). Trimming removed 5 bases from V and 3 bases from J, with 20 bases in between. The CDR3 spans 16 residues. The V gene's germline CDR1 is LNHDA and CDR2 SQIVND (reference sequence). CDR3 nucleotide sequence: TGTGCCAGTAGTCCGAGGGACACCCCTGCCCTCTACGAGCAGTACTTC. Its protein product is CASSPRDTPALYEQYF. Drawing the rest from reference TRBV19 and TRBJ2-7, the complete variable domain is DGGITQSPKYLFRKEGQNVTLSCEQNLNHDAMYWYRQDPGQGLRLIYYSQIVNDFQKGDIAEGYSVSREKKESFPLTVTSAQKNPTAFYLCASSPRDTPALYEQYFGPGTRLTVT.

This clonotype was seen at least ten times. The CDR3 here is CASSPIRDNWFQETQYF. CDR3 sequence (DNA): TGTGCCAGCAGTCCCATCCGGGACAACTGGTTCCAAGAGACCCAGTACTTC. The rearrangement links TRBV27 to TRBJ2-5; perhaps TRBD1 as D (6 bases). The V gene lost 5 bases and the J gene lost 1 base, with 20 bases spanning the gap. Germline CDR1 reads MNHEY; CDR2 reads SMNVEV (reference sequence). The CDR3 sequence is 17 residues long.

Ten or more counts support this clonotype. V is TRBV30 and J is TRBJ2-7; 15 nucleotides line up with TRBD2. Germline V gene data show CDR1 as GTSNPN and CDR2 as SVGIG (reference sequence). V lost 3 bases, J lost 6 bases, and 9 bases stayed unmatched. There are 16 residues in the CDR3. The chain's CDR3 is CAWSEGLAGGLSEQYF. DNA for the CDR3: TGTGCCTGGAGCGAAGGACTAGCGGGAGGGCTTAGCGAGCAGTACTTC.

The genes are TRBV28 and TRBJ2-7; 8 positions agree with TRBD2. This CDR3 is 14 amino acids long. The V segment lost 5 bases and the J segment 3 bases; nucleotides outside the gene matches: 6. Germline V CDR1 and CDR2: MDHEN, SYDVKM. The CDR3 sequence is CASSPASGHYEQYF. Written as DNA, the CDR3 is TGTGCCAGCAGTCCGGCTAGCGGGCACTACGAGCAGTACTTC.

This clonotype was observed many times. The chain combines TRBV6-1 with TRBJ2-5; TRBD1 might be the D (5 bases). V lost 6 bases, J lost 5 bases, and 13 bases lay in between. Germline V gene lookup returns CDR1 MNHNS and CDR2 SASEGT. The CDR3 consists of 13 residues. As DNA, the CDR3 is TGTGCCAGCAGGCAGGGTGCTCGGGAGACCCAGTACTTC. It codes for CASRQGARETQYF.

This clonotype was picked up a small number of times. The V gene is TRBV6-2 or TRBV6-3, the J gene TRBJ1-5; TRBD1 matches at 9 bases. Looked up from germline, CDR1 is MNHEY and CDR2 is SVGEGT. V lost 4 bases and J lost 3; bases outside the gene matches: 7. The CDR3 has 16 amino acids. CDR3 region: CASSSTTGGNNQPQHF. The CDR3 DNA follows: TGTGCCAGCAGTTCGACGACAGGGGGAAACAATCAGCCCCAGCATTTT.

The sample holds many counts of this clonotype. The chain links TRBV30 to TRBJ1-1; 12 nucleotides match TRBD1. Trimming at V came to 3 bases and at J to 10 bases, leaving 9 bases not matched to a gene. CDR1 is GTSNPN, CDR2 SVGIG, per germline (reference sequence). CDR3 size: 14 residues. CDR3 region: CAWSGTGGALGAFF. The CDR3 DNA is TGTGCCTGGAGCGGGACAGGGGGCGCGTTAGGAGCTTTCTTT.

This clonotype was counted many times. The rearrangement uses TRBV5-1 and TRBJ2-7; D ambiguous. V lost 4 bases and J lost 0, with 14 bases in between. From germline, CDR1 is SGHRS and CDR2 YFSETQ. CDR3 length equals 15 residues. DNA of the CDR3: TGCGCCAGCAGCGATCGACTCCCGGCCTCCTACGAGCAGTACTTC. It specifies CASSDRLPASYEQYF. The variable domain in full, completed from reference TRBV5-1 and TRBJ2-7, reads KAGVTQTPRYLIKTRGQQVTLSCSPISGHRSVSWYQQTPGQGLQFLFEYFSETQRNKGNFPGRFSGRQFSNSRSEMNVSTLELGDSALYLCASSDRLPASYEQYFGPGTRLTVT.

This clonotype was recorded at least ten times. The rearrangement uses TRBV28 and TRBJ1-1; weak D call: TRBD1 (5 bases). Germline V lookup: CDR1 MDHEN, CDR2 SYDVKM. V was cut by 3 bases and J by 0 bases, with 14 bases left in between. This CDR3 has 16 amino acids. The CDR3 DNA is TGTGCCAGCAGTTTGCCCCAGGGACGCTTGAACACTGAAGCTTTCTTT. Its translation: CASSLPQGRLNTEAFF.

This clonotype has ten or more counts. CDR3 sequence: CSASQGLETQYF. The DNA for the CDR3 is TGCAGTGCTTCACAGGGACTAGAGACCCAGTACTTC. This chain uses TRBV20-1 with TRBJ2-5; D could derive from TRBD1 or TRBD2 (6 bases each). The ends were cut back, 5 bases at V and 4 bases at J, with 11 bases in the middle. Germline assignment: CDR1 DFQATT and CDR2 SNEGSKA (reference sequence). CDR3 length: 12 amino acids.

The sample holds many counts of this clonotype. The rearrangement joins TRBV3-1 to TRBJ2-1; 11 positions match TRBD2. The length of the CDR3 is 13 residues. The germline CDR1 and CDR2 sequences are LGHDT and YNNKEL (reference sequence). The trim removed 6 bases at V and 11 bases at J, leaving 6 bases unmatched. The CDR3 sequence is CASRLAGANKQFF. The CDR3 nucleotides read TGTGCCAGCAGACTAGCGGGGGCGAATAAGCAGTTCTTC.

This chain uses TRBV19 with TRBJ1-2, with D tentatively TRBD1 (5 bases). Trimming cost V 6 bases and J 5 bases, with 25 bases left between them. CDR1 LNHDA and CDR2 SQIVND come from the germline V gene (reference sequence). The CDR3 consists of 17 residues. The CDR3 sequence is CASSPDTGPPMVYGYTF. For the CDR3, the DNA is TGTGCCAGTAGCCCGGACACGGGACCCCCGATGGTTTATGGCTACACCTTC.

This clonotype was found a few times. The gene calls are TRBV10-3 and TRBJ2-1; no reliable D call. V was pared by 0 bases and J by 6 bases, with 9 bases between. The CDR3 extends over 14 amino acids. The germline CDR1 and CDR2 sequences are ENHRY and SYGVKD. The CDR3 spells CAISESLGSNEQFF. CDR3 nucleotides: TGTGCCATCAGTGAGTCGCTGGGTAGCAATGAGCAGTTCTTC.

This clonotype has only a few counts. This sequence joins TRBV20-1 and TRBJ2-2, with D possibly being TRBD1 or TRBD2 (5 bases each). Deletions cut 6 bases from V and 1 base from J, with 12 bases between. The CDR3 totals 14 residues. Germline CDR1 reads DFQATT; CDR2 reads SNEGSKA (reference sequence). The CDR3 DNA is TGCAGTGCGACCGGGACCGTGAACACCGGGGAGCTGTTTTTT. Protein: CSATGTVNTGELFF.

This clonotype came up many times. The chain employs TRBV6-1 and TRBJ1-1; no clear D gene. CDR1 is MNHNS, CDR2 SASEGT, per germline. CDR3 length: 11 residues. The ends were cut back, 8 bases at V and 8 bases at J, with 12 bases in the middle. In DNA form, the CDR3 reads TGTGCCAGCCACGGAGGGTACGAAGCTTTCTTT. This sequence encodes CASHGGYEAFF.

This clonotype was picked up many times. The rearrangement links TRBV20-1 to TRBJ1-2; TRBD1 is a possible D gene (6 bases). CDR1 and CDR2 from the germline V gene are DFQATT and SNEGSKA (reference sequence). V lost 1 base to trimming and J lost 0 bases, with 15 bases between them. This CDR3 region has 16 residues. In DNA form, the CDR3 reads TGCAGTGCTAGAGCTCCAGGGGAAATTGCTAACTATGGCTACACCTTC. It specifies CSARAPGEIANYGYTF.

A note on this clonotype: A clone one base away is much larger, so this may be a read error. The chain links TRBV29-1 to TRBJ1-2; unclear D gene. Germline values: CDR1 SQVTM, CDR2 ANQGSEA. V was pared by 7 bases and J by 5 bases, with 14 bases between. The CDR3 is made up of 12 amino acids. CDR3 amino acids: CSGSATDYGYTF. CDR3 bases: TGCAGCGGTTCCGCGACGGATTATGGCTACACCTTC.